The 30 T cell receptor beta chains reported below all come from one sample, sequenced in a study of human T cells and chemical hapten exposure. The time point: patch test 1, 2 weeks after DPC sensitization. Regarding treatment: therapeutic diphenylcyclopropenone sensitization with weekly scalp DPC. TCRdb re-analysed the RACE reads in MiXCR, keeping a single row per CDR3 protein. The sample includes nearly 350,000 distinct CDR3 sequences, around 7% of them seen just once. Sequences were derived from whole blood, sampled in connection with sensitization to the hapten diphenylcyclopropenone (DPC). The receptor source for this set is a woman aged 18-29 years with alopecia areata. Some clones in this sample may be carry-over from other donors' samples.

The chain uses TRBV4-3 and TRBJ2-2, with 9 bases identical to TRBD1. Germline values: CDR1 LGHNA, CDR2 YSLEER. The CDR3 has 17 residues. Trimming took 2 bases from V and 3 from J; bases not matched to a gene: 7. The DNA for the CDR3 is TGCGCCAGCAGCCAATGGGGACAGGGAATCGACACCGGGGAGCTGTTTTTT. Translation gives CASSQWGQGIDTGELFF.

This clonotype was counted only a few times. The V and J genes are TRBV20-1 and TRBJ1-6; possible D gene TRBD1, 5 bases. The germline gives CDR1 DFQATT, CDR2 SNEGSKA (reference sequence). The V gene lost 2 bases and the J gene lost 10 bases, with 21 bases spanning the gap. The CDR3 covers 16 residues. CDR3 sequence reads: CSARRSREGSWSPLHF. The CDR3, as DNA: TGCAGTGCTAGAAGGAGCAGGGAGGGATCTTGGTCACCCCTCCACTTT.

This chain uses TRBV24-1 with TRBJ2-5; D is possibly TRBD1 or TRBD2 (5 bases each). This CDR3 spans 22 amino acids. Germline CDR1 KGHDR, CDR2 SFDVKD. V lost 0 bases and J lost 4, with 32 bases in between. The CDR3 spells CATSDLPLIGGKAGRALETQYF. The CDR3, as DNA: TGTGCCACCAGTGATTTGCCTCTAATTGGGGGTAAGGCTGGAAGGGCACTAGAGACCCAGTACTTC.

The J gene is TRBJ2-1, the V gene TRBV7-2; D is possibly TRBD1 or TRBD2 (5 bases each). Germline V gene sequence: CDR1 SGHTA, CDR2 FQGNSA. This CDR3 contains 15 residues. V dropped 5 bases and J dropped 0 bases, with 11 bases sitting between them. The CDR3 DNA reads TGTGCCAGCAGCCCACGGGACGGCTCCTACAATGAGCAGTTCTTC. Encoded protein: CASSPRDGSYNEQFF.

This clonotype was picked up a small number of times. V and J are TRBV10-3 and TRBJ1-1, with D possibly being TRBD1 (5 bases). Per the germline V gene, CDR1 is ENHRY and CDR2 is SYGVKD. The CDR3 loop spans 14 amino acids. V was pared by 2 bases and J by 3 bases, with 10 bases between. The CDR3 region is CAISERGVDTEAFF. CDR3 coding DNA: TGTGCCATCAGTGAGCGAGGGGTGGACACTGAAGCTTTCTTT.

This chain joins TRBV28 and TRBJ2-2; D unclear. Germline CDR1 and CDR2: MDHEN and SYDVKM. The CDR3 totals 16 residues. Trimming stripped 1 base from V and 1 base from J, with 10 bases between. CDR3 region: CASSLFGSRNTGELFF. The CDR3 DNA reads as TGTGCCAGCAGTTTATTCGGCAGTAGGAACACCGGGGAGCTGTTTTTT.

This clonotype was observed a few times. V usage is TRBV10-3 and J usage is TRBJ2-6; no clear D. The CDR3 has 13 amino acids. Germline CDR1 is ENHRY and CDR2 is SYGVKD. V was shortened by 6 bases and J by 1 base, with 4 bases between the two germline ends. The CDR3 DNA is TGTGCCATCAGGGCATCTGGGGCCAACGTCCTGACTTTC. Protein sequence: CAIRASGANVLTF.

Only a few counts were recorded for this clonotype. This sequence joins TRBV5-1 and TRBJ1-1; D may be TRBD1 (5 bases). Germline V gene sequence: CDR1 SGHRS, CDR2 YFSETQ. The CDR3 covers 13 residues. V was clipped by 3 bases and J by 4 bases, with 10 bases between them. The CDR3: CASSSQGPTEAFF. The CDR3 nucleotides read TGCGCCAGCAGCTCGCAGGGCCCCACTGAAGCTTTCTTT.

V and J are TRBV7-6 and TRBJ1-1; 11 bases are shared with TRBD1. Germline values: CDR1 SGHVS, CDR2 FNYEAQ. V lost 8 bases to trimming and J lost 2 bases; unmatched junction nucleotides: 4. The CDR3 extends over 14 amino acids. The CDR3 sequence: CASGTGGDNTEAFF. The DNA of the CDR3 is TGTGCCAGCGGGACAGGGGGGGATAACACTGAAGCTTTCTTT.

V gene TRBV20-1 combines with J gene TRBJ2-7; D may be TRBD2 (5 bases). The germline gives CDR1 DFQATT, CDR2 SNEGSKA (reference sequence). Trimming left V 1 base short and J 1 base short, with 5 bases between. CDR3 size: 12 residues. The CDR3 sequence is CSARGGSYEQYF. DNA of the CDR3: TGCAGTGCTAGAGGCGGGTCCTACGAGCAGTACTTC.

This rearrangement joins TRBV5-4 to TRBJ1-3, with a weak D call TRBD1 (5 bases). The germline V and J ends were trimmed by 2 bases and 4 bases, with 13 bases remaining between them. Germline V gene lookup returns CDR1 SGHNT and CDR2 YYREEE (reference sequence). This CDR3 comprises 15 residues. The CDR3 region has the DNA TGTGCCAGCAGCTTCGGCGCGGGACCGGGAAACACCATATATTTT. Its protein is CASSFGAGPGNTIYF. Based on the CDR3 plus reference TRBV5-4 and TRBJ1-3, the full variable domain is ETGVTQSPTHLIKTRGQQVTLRCSSQSGHNTVSWYQQALGQGPQFIFQYYREEENGRGNFPPRFSGLQFPNYSSELNVNALELDDSALYLCASSFGAGPGNTIYFGEGSWLTVV.

This sequence joins TRBV6-2 or TRBV6-3 and TRBJ1-4; the D is unclear. This CDR3 spans 16 amino acids. CDR1 is MNHEY, CDR2 SVGEGT, per germline. V dropped 2 bases and J dropped 0 bases, with 10 bases sitting between them. CDR3: CASSYEEGATNEKLFF. The CDR3 region has the DNA TGTGCCAGCAGTTACGAGGAGGGTGCAACTAATGAAAAACTGTTTTTT.

V and J are TRBV12-3 or TRBV12-4 and TRBJ1-5; D is unclear. V was trimmed by 2 bases and J by 5 bases, leaving 10 bases between them. The CDR3 runs 14 residues. Here the CDR3 DNA reads TGTGCCAGCAGTTTATTTCCGGAGGATCAGCCCCAGCATTTT. Its translation: CASSLFPEDQPQHF.

This clonotype was picked up a small number of times. Germline and junction disagree at one end, which may indicate a read error. The chain couples TRBV7-9 to TRBJ2-6, with D possibly being TRBD1 (5 bases). CDR1 is SEHNR and CDR2 is FQNEAQ in the germline V gene (reference sequence). The CDR3 runs to 15 residues. Written as DNA, the CDR3 is TGTGCCAGCAGCTTAAAACACTCTGGGGCCAACGTCCCGACTTTC. The encoded protein is CASSLKHSGANVPTF.

This clonotype was detected many times. The chain carries TRBV12-3 or TRBV12-4 and TRBJ1-6, with 7 bases lining up with TRBD1. The CDR3 spans 12 residues. Germline trimming cut 3 bases from V and 13 bases from J; bases unmatched to any gene: 3. The CDR3 loop reads CASSLDRFPLHF. The CDR3 nucleotides are TGTGCCAGCAGTTTGGACAGGTTTCCCCTCCACTTT.

The chain employs TRBV27 and TRBJ2-7; perhaps TRBD1 as D (6 bases). The germline gives CDR1 MNHEY, CDR2 SMNVEV (reference sequence). This CDR3 has 16 amino acids. The V gene lost 0 bases and the J gene lost 0 bases, with 12 bases spanning the gap. The CDR3 reads CASSLSAGETSYEQYF. For the CDR3, the DNA is TGTGCCAGCAGTTTATCTGCAGGGGAAACCTCCTACGAGCAGTACTTC.

This clonotype occurred a few times. CDR3 nucleotides: TGCGCCAGCAGCTTGGCTGCGGGGGGCCCTACAGATGAGCAGTTCTTC. This sequence encodes CASSLAAGGPTDEQFF. The chain links TRBV5-1 to TRBJ2-1, with 8 bases that match TRBD2. The CDR3 covers 16 residues. CDR1 SGHRS and CDR2 YFSETQ come from the germline V gene. Trimming cost V 0 bases and J 8 bases; bases outside gene matches: 10.

This clonotype has a handful of counts. This chain joins TRBV4-3 and TRBJ1-2; 7 nucleotides align to TRBD1. There are 15 residues in the CDR3. The V and J ends lost 0 bases and 4 bases, in that order; junction bases with no gene match: 5. CDR1 is LGHNA and CDR2 is YSLEER in the germline V gene. For the CDR3, the DNA is TGCGCCAGCAGCCAAGAGAGGGACAGTATCTATGGCTACACCTTC. Protein sequence: CASSQERDSIYGYTF.

The rearrangement uses TRBV7-9 and TRBJ2-1; D gene uncertain. This CDR3 contains 12 residues. Trimming pared 7 bases from V and 7 bases from J, leaving 11 bases between. Looked up from germline, CDR1 is SEHNR and CDR2 is FQNEAQ (reference sequence). CDR3 amino acids: CASKTIENEQFF. In DNA, the CDR3 is TGTGCCAGCAAGACCATCGAAAATGAGCAGTTCTTC.

This clonotype was detected a few times. CDR3 sequence: CASSYDAGQGSYTF. Written as DNA, the CDR3 is TGTGCCAGCAGTTACGATGCGGGACAGGGCAGCTACACCTTC. The rearrangement joins TRBV6-5 to TRBJ1-2; 9 bases fit TRBD1. Germline V gives CDR1 MNHEY, CDR2 SVGAGI. Unmatched junction bases numbered 7, after V lost 2 bases and J lost 9 bases. The CDR3 loop spans 14 amino acids.

The chain recombines TRBV7-3 with TRBJ2-1; 12 bases agree with TRBD1. The germline V gene encodes CDR1 SGHTA and CDR2 FQGTGA. This CDR3 comprises 15 residues. V was pared by 2 bases and J by 10 bases, with 6 bases of the junction left unmatched. CDR3 sequence (DNA): TGTGCCAGCAGCTTATCGGGACAGGGGGCCCGGGAGCAGTTCTTC. The encoded protein is CASSLSGQGAREQFF.

This clonotype occurred a few times. This chain connects TRBV4-3 to TRBJ1-2; TRBD1 matches at 11 bases. The ends lost 0 bases at V and 4 bases at J; junction bases unmatched: 1. Per germline, CDR1 LGHNA and CDR2 YSLEER. The CDR3 consists of 15 residues. The CDR3 DNA reads TGCGCCAGCAGCCAAGATGGACAGGGGGCCTATGGCTACACCTTC. It encodes CASSQDGQGAYGYTF.

This chain uses TRBV12-3 or TRBV12-4 with TRBJ2-7, with D perhaps TRBD1 (7 bases). The CDR3 sequence is 13 residues long. Trimming cost V 6 bases and J 5 bases, with 14 bases left between them. The CDR3 loop reads CASSRGTVDEQYF. The CDR3 DNA follows: TGTGCCAGCAGCCGCGGGACAGTGGACGAGCAGTACTTC.

The gene calls are TRBV10-2 and TRBJ1-2; 10 bases align to TRBD1. V lost 7 bases, J lost 8 bases, and 7 bases stayed unmatched. The CDR3 covers 13 residues. CDR1 is WSHSY, CDR2 SAAADI, per germline. The CDR3 loop is CASKAGTGDGYTF. The CDR3 DNA sequence: TGCGCCAGCAAAGCCGGGACAGGGGACGGCTACACCTTC.

The table lists this clonotype with many counts. CDR3 region: CASSSEDRLTQETQYF. In DNA form, the CDR3 reads TGTGCCAGCAGCTCGGAGGACAGGTTGACACAAGAGACCCAGTACTTC. V and J are TRBV5-6 and TRBJ2-5, with 7 bases matching TRBD1. This CDR3 contains 16 residues. The V gene end was trimmed by 3 bases and the J gene end by 2 bases; junction bases not matched to a gene: 10. Germline assignment: CDR1 SGHDT and CDR2 YYEEEE.

This clonotype was found a few times. This sequence joins TRBV24-1 and TRBJ2-3; D possibly corresponds to TRBD2 (5 bases). The CDR3 is 12 amino acids. Trimming removed 12 bases from V and 3 bases from J, with 12 bases in between. CDR1 is KGHDR, CDR2 SFDVKD, per germline. The CDR3 nucleotides are TGTGCCGCATCCGGGGAAACAGATACGCAGTATTTT. This encodes CAASGETDTQYF.

This clonotype has ten or more counts. CDR3 residues: CASSLGFFTDTQYF. The CDR3 DNA reads TGTGCCAGCAGCTTAGGGTTTTTCACAGATACGCAGTATTTT. The chain joins TRBV7-2 to TRBJ2-3; D is ambiguous. Germline assignment: CDR1 SGHTA and CDR2 FQGNSA. The length of the CDR3 is 14 residues. The V end was cut by 1 base, the J end by 2 bases, with 7 bases between.

The sample holds many counts of this clonotype. The chain is built from TRBV7-9 and TRBJ2-3; no clear D. Germline CDR1 is SEHNR and CDR2 is FQNEAQ (reference sequence). This CDR3 has 14 amino acids. V lost 2 bases and J 1 base, leaving 7 bases between the germline ends. The CDR3 coding sequence is TGTGCCAGCAGCTTAAGGTTACGCACAGATACGCAGTATTTT. This codes for CASSLRLRTDTQYF.

At least ten counts were recorded for this clonotype. This sequence joins TRBV29-1 and TRBJ2-7, with D uncertain. The CDR3 has 11 amino acids. The V gene's germline CDR1 is SQVTM and CDR2 ANQGSEA. Deletions cut 5 bases from V and 2 bases from J, with 7 bases between. CDR3 region: CSVRGPYEQYF. The DNA of the CDR3 is TGCAGCGTTAGAGGACCCTACGAGCAGTACTTC.

Only a few counts were recorded for this clonotype. The V and J genes are TRBV2 and TRBJ2-3; TRBD1 or TRBD2 may be the D gene (5 bases each). CDR3 length: 15 residues. Germline V gene sequence: CDR1 SNHLY, CDR2 FYNNEI. V lost 6 bases to trimming and J lost 3 bases, with 16 bases between them. The CDR3 sequence is CASSPALGGTDTQYF. The CDR3 region has the DNA TGTGCCAGCAGCCCCGCCCTTGGGGGAACAGATACGCAGTATTTT.